This T cell receptor (beta chain) derives from a study of T cell responses to AZD1222 COVID-19 vaccine. Study outcomes and limitations: The donors showed a predominance of white British ancestry and of females, with possible underestimation of clonal diversity.

As concerns this clone: What it binds is unknown.

There are 13 residues in the CDR3. The V end lost 4 bases, the J end lost 1 base, and 8 bases lay between the germline ends. Germline CDR1 SGDLS, CDR2 YYNGEE. Here immunoSEQ multiplex PCR was the method, and the copy in TCRdb shows in-frame clones only, minus some. Of about 200,000 clones listed, around 94% were seen once; the top ten hold approximately 1.5%. The origin of this receptor is an adult who received the MenACWY meningococcal vaccine as a control. The rearrangement links TRBV9 to TRBJ1-1, with a tentative D call TRBD1 (5 bases). This material consisted of peripheral blood, taken 28 days after the second dose of the MenACWY control vaccine. CDR3 nucleotides: TGTGCCAGCAGCTACGGACAGAACACTGAAGCTTTCTTT. Protein: CASSYGQNTEAFF. Filled out from reference TRBV9 and TRBJ1-1, the complete variable domain reads DSGVTQTPKHLITATGQRVTLRCSPRSGDLSVYWYQQSLDQGLQFLIQYYNGEERAKGNILERFSAQQFPDLHSELNLSSLELGDSALYFCASSYGQNTEAFFGQGTRLTVV.